The entry below describes one T cell receptor (beta chain). Its antigen is not known. The sample belongs to a study of Ad26.COV2.S vaccination and SARS-CoV-2 variants. Study overall: Administration of Ad26.COV2.S was intramuscular, either once or twice 56 days apart.

The protocol was immunoSEQ multiplex PCR, while the TCRdb copy is restricted to in-frame clones and leaves out a portion. This sample has some 290,000 clones, with 70% to 90% found just once. Germline loops: CDR1 LNHDA, CDR2 SQIVND (reference sequence). This CDR3 contains 13 residues. V was trimmed by 3 bases and J by 6 bases, leaving 11 bases between them. Regarding treatment: over 15 received Ad26.COV2.S at low or high dose, single or two shots; about 5 received placebo; per-sample allocation not given. Specimens were obtained on day 63 following the first vaccine or placebo injection. Whole-study findings and limits: Analyses of TCR breadth and depth may have underestimated total T cell responses. Marked by substantial breadth, spike-specific CD8+ and CD4+ T cell responses were reportedly seen after vaccination. Relative to placebo recipients, vaccine recipients exhibited elevated spike-specific TCR breadth.

V usage is TRBV19 and J usage is TRBJ1-2; D is uncertain. The TCR was taken from a person between 18 and 65 years old who received the Ad26.COV2.S COVID-19 vaccine or a placebo. Sequences were derived from peripheral blood, sampled in a trial of Ad26.COV2.S vaccine versus placebo. The CDR3 sequence: CASSIADRDGYTF. DNA for the CDR3: TGTGCCAGTAGTATCGCGGACCGGGATGGCTACACCTTC.